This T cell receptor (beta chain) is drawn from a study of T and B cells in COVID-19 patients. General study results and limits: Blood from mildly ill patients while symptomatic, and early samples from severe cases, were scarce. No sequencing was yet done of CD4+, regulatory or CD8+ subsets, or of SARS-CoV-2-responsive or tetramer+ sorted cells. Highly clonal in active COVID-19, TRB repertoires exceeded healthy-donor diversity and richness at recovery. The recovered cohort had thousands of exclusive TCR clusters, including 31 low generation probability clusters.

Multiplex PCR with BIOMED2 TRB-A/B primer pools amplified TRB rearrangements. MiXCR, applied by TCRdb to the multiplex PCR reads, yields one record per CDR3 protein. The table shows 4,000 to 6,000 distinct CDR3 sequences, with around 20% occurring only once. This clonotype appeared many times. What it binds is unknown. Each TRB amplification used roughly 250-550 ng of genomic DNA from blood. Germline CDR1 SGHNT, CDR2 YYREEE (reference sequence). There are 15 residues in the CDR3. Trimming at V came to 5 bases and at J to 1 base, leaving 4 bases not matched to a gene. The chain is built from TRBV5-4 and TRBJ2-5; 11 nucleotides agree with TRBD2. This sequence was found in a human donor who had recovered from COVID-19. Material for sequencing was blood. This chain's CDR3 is CASSWGTSGQETQYF. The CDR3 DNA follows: TGTGCCAGCAGTTGGGGGACTAGCGGCCAAGAGACCCAGTACTTC.